This T cell receptor (beta chain) was documented in a study of identical twins. Study outcomes and limitations: Researchers caution that invariant MAIT and iNKT cells could partly confound zero-insertion analyses. Alpha sequences out of frame and shared by twins had excess low generation probability.

This clonotype was counted between two and nine times. The antigen is unknown. Carrying unique molecular identifiers, the cDNA also gained a universal primer site through template switching. TCRdb independently ran MiXCR on the 5' RACE reads; one entry per CDR3 protein. The sample lists some 270,000 distinct CDR3 sequences, about 8.9% occurring once. Trimming took 4 bases from V and 5 from J, leaving 10 bases between them. The CDR3 totals 12 residues. Germline loops: CDR1 SQVTM, CDR2 ANQGSEA. This sample also appeared in a second study, on yellow fever vaccine responses in identical twins.

The gene calls are TRBV29-1 and TRBJ2-3, with D unclear. The specimen sequenced was CD8+ T cells sorted from blood. The clonotype originates from a woman under 30 in good health. The DNA for the CDR3 is TGCAGCGTTGGTGTAACCGGAGATACGCAGTATTTT. This codes for CSVGVTGDTQYF.